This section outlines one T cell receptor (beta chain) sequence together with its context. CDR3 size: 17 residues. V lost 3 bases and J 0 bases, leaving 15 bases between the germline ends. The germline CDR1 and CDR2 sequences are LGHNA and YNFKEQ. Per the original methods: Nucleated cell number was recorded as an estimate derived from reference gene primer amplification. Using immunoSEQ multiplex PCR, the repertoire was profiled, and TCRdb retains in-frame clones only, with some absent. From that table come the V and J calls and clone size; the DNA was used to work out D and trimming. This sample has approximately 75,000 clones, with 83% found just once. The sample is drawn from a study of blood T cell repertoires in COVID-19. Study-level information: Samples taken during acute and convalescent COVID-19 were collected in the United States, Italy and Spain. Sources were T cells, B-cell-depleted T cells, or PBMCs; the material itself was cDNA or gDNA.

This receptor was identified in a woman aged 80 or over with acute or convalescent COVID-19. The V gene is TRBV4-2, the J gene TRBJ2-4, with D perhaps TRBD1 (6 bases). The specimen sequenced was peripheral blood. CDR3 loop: CASSQGRGSGAKNIQYF. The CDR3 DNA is TGTGCCAGCAGCCAGGGTAGGGGGTCCGGAGCCAAAAACATTCAGTACTTC.